The T cell receptor (beta chain) described here comes from a study of shared clonotypes between healthy human individuals. Study-wide background: Each donor had three CD4 naive, three CD4 memory, two CD8 naive and one CD8 memory plate.

Sequencing used immunoSEQ multiplex PCR; TCRdb keeps in-frame clones, though not all of them. The table includes fewer than 2.5 million clones, approximately 93% detected once. Study-wide findings and caveats: Generation of non-shared clonotypes was less probable than generation of clonotypes shared by all four donors. Genetic and exposure-history diversity was limited by the few donors.

On this clone: Antigen specificity is unknown.

The CDR3 consists of 16 residues. The V and J ends lost 3 bases and 0 bases, in that order; junction bases with no gene match: 4. Germline V gives CDR1 SGHTA, CDR2 FQGNSA. V and J are TRBV7-2 and TRBJ2-3; 9 bases match TRBD2. Sequenced: naive CD4+ T cells from PBMCs. Sample subset: CD45RA+ positively selected. The clonotype originates from a young man in good health. Some clones in this sample may be carry-over from other donors' samples. This chain's CDR3 is CASSLGSGGSTDTQYF. The CDR3 DNA follows: TGTGCCAGCAGCTTGGGTAGCGGGGGAAGCACAGATACGCAGTATTTT.